What follows are 28 T cell receptor beta chains derived from one specimen sequenced in a study of cytotoxic CD8 clonotypes in ibrutinib-treated CLL (dated by TCRdb to about 2021). The sample's time point label, decoded: around 25 months on ibrutinib. The method behind the library was the immunoSEQ multiplex PCR assay. TCRdb's version of the immuneACCESS table is confined to in-frame rearrangements and falls short of the full clone set. An unresolved V gene accounts for under half of the shortfall where checked; the remainder is of unknown origin. Counted in this sample were some 130,000 clones; approximately 85% of them appeared once. The biggest ten clones account for about 2% of the sample. The sample was PBMCs, taken after 24 months of ibrutinib treatment. These receptors originate from a human donor with chronic lymphocytic leukemia.

The chain carries TRBV9 and TRBJ2-3; 8 bases agree with TRBD2. The germline V gene has CDR1 SGDLS and CDR2 YYNGEE. CDR3 length: 15 residues. V gave up 4 bases and J gave up 4 bases; unmatched junction bases: 8. The CDR3 sequence is CASSPRTSPPDTQYF. The CDR3 DNA reads TGTGCCAGCAGCCCGCGGACTAGCCCCCCAGATACGCAGTATTTT.

This clone occurred once. The CDR3 nucleotides are TGTGCCAGCAAAGCGCGCACAGATACGCAGTATTTT. This gives the protein CASKARTDTQYF. The chain recombines TRBV7-3 with TRBJ2-3; D gene ambiguous. The CDR3 sequence is 12 residues long. The V gene's germline CDR1 is SGHTA and CDR2 FQGTGA. The V gene lost 7 bases and the J gene lost 1 base, with 6 bases spanning the gap.

The V and J genes are TRBV6-5 and TRBJ2-5; 8 bases fit TRBD2. The CDR3 is made up of 15 amino acids. Germline loops: CDR1 MNHEY, CDR2 SVGAGI. The V segment lost 6 bases and the J segment 5 bases; nucleotides outside the gene matches: 11. The CDR3 loop reads CASSSGGREVETQYF. Here the CDR3 DNA reads TGTGCCAGCAGCTCTGGAGGGCGGGAGGTGGAGACCCAGTACTTC.

This chain joins TRBV11-2 and TRBJ2-1; the D call may be TRBD1 or TRBD2 (7 bases each). The V gene lost 1 base and the J gene lost 0 bases, with 16 bases spanning the gap. The CDR3 has 18 amino acids. Germline V CDR1 and CDR2: SGHAT, FQNNGV. The CDR3 is CASSLARGGVSSYNEQFF. The DNA of the CDR3 is TGTGCCAGCAGCTTAGCCAGGGGGGGAGTGAGCTCCTACAATGAGCAGTTCTTC.

The genes are TRBV27 and TRBJ2-7, with D possibly TRBD2 on 6 matching bases. The CDR3 contains 16 residues. From germline, CDR1 is MNHEY and CDR2 SMNVEV (reference sequence). With 0 bases removed from V and 0 bases from J, the gap between germline ends came to 12 bases. CDR3 residues: CASSLSMVTSSYEQYF. CDR3 DNA: TGTGCCAGCAGTTTATCGATGGTGACTAGCTCCTACGAGCAGTACTTC.

The chain carries TRBV29-1 and TRBJ1-2; possible D gene TRBD1, 5 bases. CDR1 and CDR2 (germline): SQVTM, ANQGSEA. This CDR3 is 13 amino acids long. Deletions cut 4 bases from V and 6 bases from J, with 15 bases between. This chain's CDR3 is CSVGSGESNGYTF. For the CDR3, the DNA is TGCAGCGTTGGGTCGGGGGAGTCAAATGGCTACACCTTC.

In its sample, this clone was seen once. The gene calls are TRBV5-1 and TRBJ1-2; D not resolved. Trimming took 3 bases from V and 8 from J, leaving 17 bases between them. Germline CDR1 and CDR2: SGHRS and YFSETQ. The CDR3 has 14 residues. CDR3: CASSSSREPKGYTF. The DNA of the CDR3 is TGCGCCAGCAGCTCAAGCCGGGAGCCCAAGGGCTACACCTTC.

The chain links TRBV10-1 to TRBJ2-5, with a weak D call TRBD1 (6 bases). This CDR3 region has 13 residues. Germline values: CDR1 WNHNN, CDR2 SYGVQD (reference sequence). Trimming pared 5 bases from V and 7 bases from J, leaving 14 bases between. CDR3 protein: CASSSRRGRTQYF. The CDR3, as DNA: TGCGCCAGCAGTTCCCGCAGGGGAAGGACCCAGTACTTC.

The chain links TRBV11-3 to TRBJ2-7, with D unclear. Per the germline V gene, CDR1 is SGHNT and CDR2 is YENEEA. The V gene lost 1 base and the J gene lost 3 bases, with 10 bases spanning the gap. CDR3 size: 14 residues. CDR3: CASSLGQPNYEQYF. Written as DNA, the CDR3 is TGTGCCAGCAGCTTAGGCCAGCCGAACTACGAGCAGTACTTC.

The chain has TRBV6-5 and TRBJ2-2; D uncertain. V lost 0 bases to trimming and J lost 7 bases, with 12 bases between them. The CDR3 is 15 amino acids. Germline V gene lookup returns CDR1 MNHEY and CDR2 SVGAGI. The CDR3 DNA reads as TGTGCCAGCAGTTACTCGAGGACCTTGGGCGGGGAGCTGTTTTTT. The encoded protein is CASSYSRTLGGELFF.

This chain joins TRBV15 and TRBJ1-5; D might be TRBD1 (6 bases). V lost 0 bases and J 2 bases, leaving 11 bases between the germline ends. The length of the CDR3 is 16 residues. CDR1 is LNHNV and CDR2 is YYDKDF in the germline V gene (reference sequence). The CDR3 nucleotides read TGTGCCACCAGCAGAGAAAACAGGGTACGCAATCAGCCCCAGCATTTT. This codes for CATSRENRVRNQPQHF.

This clone has just one count. One end of the junction does not line up with germline, which may come from a read error. The chain joins TRBV7-2 to TRBJ2-4; 9 bases fit TRBD2. The CDR3 has 13 residues. Germline-derived CDR1 and CDR2 are SGHTA and FQGNSA. The CDR3 protein is CASSGYRSSGTRF. Here the CDR3 DNA reads TGTGCCAGCAGCGGATACAGGTCTAGCGGGACTCGCTTC. The full variable domain, rest sourced from reference TRBV7-2 and TRBJ2-4, is GAGVSQSPSNKVTEKGKDVELRCDPISGHTALYWYRQSLGQGLEFLIYFQGNSAPDKSGLPSDRFSAERTGGSVSTLTIQRTQQEDSAVYLCASSGYRSSGTRFGAGTRLSVL.

The chain has TRBV7-2 and TRBJ1-5, with D possibly TRBD1 on 6 matching bases. Per germline, CDR1 SGHTA and CDR2 FQGNSA. The CDR3 sequence is 15 residues long. The V end lost 5 bases, the J end lost 5 bases, and 16 bases lay between the germline ends. The CDR3 sequence: CASSMYRAGDQPQHF. The DNA for the CDR3 is TGTGCCAGCAGCATGTACAGGGCAGGGGATCAGCCCCAGCATTTT.

This clone was counted a few times. This rearrangement joins TRBV4-1 to TRBJ2-3; TRBD2 agrees at 14 bases. CDR3 size: 17 residues. The V and J ends lost 4 bases and 5 bases, in that order; junction bases with no gene match: 8. Germline loops: CDR1 MGHRA, CDR2 YSYEKL. Here the CDR3 DNA reads TGCGCCAGCAGCCCCTCCCCGGGACTAGCGGGAGTAGATACGCAGTATTTT. This gives the protein CASSPSPGLAGVDTQYF.

The chain links TRBV9 to TRBJ2-5; 7 nucleotides line up with TRBD1. Germline values: CDR1 SGDLS, CDR2 YYNGEE. The junction had 4 bases not matched to a gene; V was cut back by 3 bases and J by 2 bases. The CDR3 runs to 14 residues. CDR3 amino acids: CASSAQGQQETQYF. CDR3 DNA sequence: TGTGCCAGCAGCGCACAGGGACAGCAAGAGACCCAGTACTTC.

This chain connects TRBV11-2 to TRBJ2-1, with TRBD2 matching over 11 bases. The germline V gene encodes CDR1 SGHAT and CDR2 FQNNGV. After removal of 1 base from V and 12 bases from J, the junction contained 14 bases not matched to a gene. CDR3 size: 17 residues. Written as DNA, the CDR3 is TGTGCCAGCAGCTTAGTGGTAGGGACTAGCGGACGGGAGGGGCAGTTCTTC. Translation gives CASSLVVGTSGREGQFF.

This rearrangement joins TRBV23-1 to TRBJ1-1; perhaps TRBD1 as D (6 bases). TRBV23-1 is noted as an ORF with a role that remains uncertain. CDR3 length equals 16 residues. Trimming stripped 4 bases from V and 6 bases from J, with 21 bases between. This CDR3 reads CASSPTTGMPEAEAFF. In DNA form, the CDR3 reads TGCGCCAGCAGTCCGACGACAGGCATGCCAGAGGCTGAAGCTTTCTTT.

The chain joins TRBV7-3 to TRBJ2-3; the match to TRBD1 covers 8 bases. CDR3 length: 15 amino acids. The V gene end was trimmed by 5 bases and the J gene end by 0 bases; junction bases not matched to a gene: 4. CDR1 is SGHTA and CDR2 is FQGTGA in the germline V gene. This chain's CDR3 is CASSRGQGSTDTQYF. CDR3 sequence (DNA): TGTGCCAGCAGCCGTGGACAGGGTAGCACAGATACGCAGTATTTT.

The genes are TRBV6-5 and TRBJ2-3; 7 bases are shared with TRBD1. J gave up 7 bases and V 2 bases, and 12 bases lay outside the gene matches. Germline V gene sequence: CDR1 MNHEY, CDR2 SVGAGI. The CDR3 extends over 16 amino acids. CDR3 bases: TGTGCCAGCAGTTACAGAGCGACAGGGTCCTCGTATACGCAGTATTTT. This gives the protein CASSYRATGSSYTQYF.

This clone occurred a few times. This chain joins TRBV7-8 and TRBJ2-7; 9 positions agree with TRBD1. The CDR3 consists of 16 residues. V lost 5 bases, J lost 2 bases, and 10 bases stayed unmatched. The germline V gene has CDR1 SGHVS and CDR2 FQNEAQ. This CDR3 reads CASSPRGTGFAYEQYF. In nucleotides, the CDR3 is TGTGCCAGCAGCCCCAGAGGGACAGGGTTCGCCTACGAGCAGTACTTC. The variable domain in full, completed from reference TRBV7-8 and TRBJ2-7, reads GAGVSQSPRYKVAKRGQDVALRCDPISGHVSLFWYQQALGQGPEFLTYFQNEAQLDKSGLPSDRFFAERPEGSVSTLKIQRTQQEDSAVYLCASSPRGTGFAYEQYFGPGTRLTVT.

This chain joins TRBV7-9 and TRBJ2-5; the match to TRBD2 covers 12 bases. Germline V gene sequence: CDR1 SEHNR, CDR2 FQNEAQ (reference sequence). This CDR3 has 19 amino acids. The V segment lost 5 bases and the J segment 1 base; nucleotides outside the gene matches: 14. CDR3 coding DNA: TGTGCCAGCAGCCCCGTCACCACGGGACTAGCGGGCCTCCAAGAGACCCAGTACTTC. Translated: CASSPVTTGLAGLQETQYF.

J is TRBJ2-3 and V is TRBV4-3; TRBD1 aligns across 9 bases. The germline V gene encodes CDR1 LGHNA and CDR2 YSLEER. The trim removed 3 bases at V and 7 bases at J, leaving 8 bases unmatched. The CDR3 extends over 15 amino acids. CDR3 coding DNA: TGCGCCAGCAGCCAGGAAGGACAGGGGCCCTATACGCAGTATTTT. This translates into CASSQEGQGPYTQYF.

The chain has TRBV19 and TRBJ2-7; 8 bases align to TRBD1. This CDR3 contains 13 residues. The germline V gene encodes CDR1 LNHDA and CDR2 SQIVND (reference sequence). The V segment lost 6 bases and the J segment 4 bases; nucleotides outside the gene matches: 5. CDR3 sequence: CASSGTGPYEQYF. The CDR3 DNA reads TGTGCCAGTAGCGGGACAGGCCCATACGAGCAGTACTTC.

CDR3 nucleotide sequence: TGTGCCAGCAGCGTAGCTACCGGGGGTGAGCAGTTCTTC. Encoded protein: CASSVATGGEQFF. The chain joins TRBV9 to TRBJ2-1, with TRBD2 as a possible D gene (6 bases). Germline CDR1 is SGDLS and CDR2 is YYNGEE. The ends were cut back, 0 bases at V and 9 bases at J, with 10 bases in the middle. This CDR3 is built from 13 residues.

This chain joins TRBV5-1 and TRBJ1-1; D is undetermined. CDR1 and CDR2 from the germline V gene are SGHRS and YFSETQ. The CDR3 spans 15 residues. V was shortened by 0 bases and J by 3 bases, with 12 bases between the two germline ends. CDR3 protein: CASSLVGAFYTEAFF. Here the CDR3 DNA reads TGCGCCAGCAGCTTGGTTGGAGCCTTTTACACTGAAGCTTTCTTT.

The V gene is TRBV4-2, the J gene TRBJ2-2, with D perhaps matching TRBD2 (6 bases). Between the trimmed V and J ends, which lost 3 bases and 6 bases, there was a span of 11 bases. The CDR3 is 14 residues long. The germline gives CDR1 LGHNA, CDR2 YNFKEQ. CDR3 residues: CASSHASVPGELFF. Here the CDR3 DNA reads TGTGCCAGCAGCCATGCTAGCGTTCCCGGGGAGCTGTTTTTT.

The chain employs TRBV7-3 and TRBJ2-2, with D possibly matching TRBD2 (6 bases). The germline gives CDR1 SGHTA, CDR2 FQGTGA. Trimming removed 1 base at V and 4 bases at J, with 13 bases between. CDR3 length: 16 residues. This CDR3 is CASSLNSGVSTGELFF. CDR3 nucleotide sequence: TGTGCCAGCAGCTTAAATTCGGGAGTCAGCACCGGGGAGCTGTTTTTT. Full variable domain (outside the CDR3, taken from reference TRBV7-3 and TRBJ2-2): GAGVSQTPSNKVTEKGKYVELRCDPISGHTALYWYRQSLGQGPEFLIYFQGTGAADDSGLPNDRFFAVRPEGSVSTLKIQRTERGDSAVYLCASSLNSGVSTGELFFGEGSRLTVL.

The chain joins TRBV10-3 to TRBJ2-2; unclear D gene. The CDR3 runs 13 residues. Trimming pared 0 bases from V and 7 bases from J, leaving 6 bases between. Germline lookup yields CDR1 ENHRY and CDR2 SYGVKD. The CDR3, as DNA: TGTGCCATCAGTGAGTCTTTCGGCGGGGAGCTGTTTTTT. Protein product: CAISESFGGELFF.